These 2 T cell receptor beta chains originate from one sample sequenced in a study of shared clonotypes between healthy human individuals. Assay: immunoSEQ multiplex PCR; the TCRdb copy retains only in-frame clones and omits some. There are 1,500,000 or so clones in the sample; roughly 96% occur only once, and about 1% lies in the top ten. Sequencing was done on a sample of naive CD4+ T cells sorted from blood. Noted subset: CD45RA+ positively selected. The receptors originated from a man aged 25-45 years in good health.

The J gene is TRBJ1-5, the V gene TRBV6-5; 7 bases align to TRBD1. Unmatched junction bases numbered 9, after V lost 8 bases and J lost 2 bases. This CDR3 spans 15 amino acids. From germline, CDR1 is MNHEY and CDR2 SVGAGI. The DNA of the CDR3 is TGTGCCAGCTCTAGGTCAGGGGGTGGCAATCAGCCCCAGCATTTT. This encodes CASSRSGGGNQPQHF.

This chain uses TRBV4-3 with TRBJ2-2; D unresolved. The CDR3 has 18 residues. V lost 5 bases and J lost 6, with 25 bases in between. Germline-derived CDR1 and CDR2 are LGHNA and YSLEER. The CDR3: CASSKNTPALLLPGELFF. The DNA for the CDR3 is TGCGCCAGCAGCAAAAACACCCCGGCCCTCCTCTTACCCGGGGAGCTGTTTTTT.